This TCR beta chain derives from a study of blood T cell repertoires in COVID-19. Whole-study context: Sites in the United States, Italy and Spain provided acute and convalescent COVID-19 samples.

This CDR3 has 16 amino acids. The ends lost 2 bases at V and 6 bases at J; junction bases unmatched: 12. Germline-derived CDR1 and CDR2 are MNHEY and SVGAGI. Patients at the Seattle site were enrolled during active infection and followed longitudinally. The method was immunoSEQ multiplex PCR; TCRdb's version includes in-frame clones alone and lacks a portion of them. Altogether about 480,000 clones are present, 85% to 90% being singletons, with the ten largest covering roughly 1%. This chain uses TRBV6-5 with TRBJ2-7, with TRBD2 matching over 8 bases. Specimen: peripheral blood. The clonotype comes from a man aged 18 to 29 with COVID-19, enrolled during active disease. The CDR3 DNA is TGTGCCAGCAGTTACCGGGCGACTAGCGTAGCGACCGAGCAGTACTTC. The encoded protein is CASSYRATSVATEQYF.